Below, one T cell receptor beta chain is given with its context. Its target is unknown. Generated by immunoSEQ multiplex PCR, the TCRdb table keeps only in-frame clones and is missing some. This repertoire shows around 10,000 clones, approximately 80% found once; its top ten account for 4.5% to 5%. The sample is drawn from a study of immune evolution from preneoplasia to lung adenocarcinoma. The study, taken as a whole, reports: Top clone share appeared to fall from AAH through AIS, MIA, adenocarcinoma.

The CDR3 extends over 13 amino acids. V lost 6 bases to trimming and J lost 2 bases; unmatched junction nucleotides: 4. Looked up from germline, CDR1 is LNHDA and CDR2 is SQIVND (reference sequence). Sequencing was performed on FFPE minimally invasive lung adenocarcinoma tissue. The sequence came from a person aged 70 to 85 with lung adenocarcinoma. Some clones in this sample may be carry-over from other donors' samples. The chain is built from TRBV19 and TRBJ2-7, with 7 bases that match TRBD1. The CDR3 coding sequence is TGTGCCAGTAGCCAGACAGGGCCCTACGAGCAGTACTTC. The encoded protein is CASSQTGPYEQYF.